This record covers a single T cell receptor beta chain. The data were obtained in a study of control samples from healthy donors and cancer patients. Clones were read by immunoSEQ multiplex PCR, and TCRdb kept only the in-frame ones, dropping some. The table shows 35,000 to 50,000 clones, with approximately 87% occurring only once. CDR1 and CDR2 (germline): LGHDT, YNNKEL (reference sequence). V gave up 2 bases and J gave up 4 bases, with 23 bases separating them. This CDR3 contains 18 residues. This TCR derives from a woman in her sixties with lung cancer. Material for sequencing was PBMCs. The J gene is TRBJ2-5, the V gene TRBV3-1 (or the pseudogene TRBV3-2), with D possibly TRBD2 on 5 matching bases. CDR3 sequence (DNA): TGTGCCAGCAGCCAACCGACAACTCCGACGGGAAATCCAGAGACCCAGTACTTC. Amino acid sequence: CASSQPTTPTGNPETQYF.